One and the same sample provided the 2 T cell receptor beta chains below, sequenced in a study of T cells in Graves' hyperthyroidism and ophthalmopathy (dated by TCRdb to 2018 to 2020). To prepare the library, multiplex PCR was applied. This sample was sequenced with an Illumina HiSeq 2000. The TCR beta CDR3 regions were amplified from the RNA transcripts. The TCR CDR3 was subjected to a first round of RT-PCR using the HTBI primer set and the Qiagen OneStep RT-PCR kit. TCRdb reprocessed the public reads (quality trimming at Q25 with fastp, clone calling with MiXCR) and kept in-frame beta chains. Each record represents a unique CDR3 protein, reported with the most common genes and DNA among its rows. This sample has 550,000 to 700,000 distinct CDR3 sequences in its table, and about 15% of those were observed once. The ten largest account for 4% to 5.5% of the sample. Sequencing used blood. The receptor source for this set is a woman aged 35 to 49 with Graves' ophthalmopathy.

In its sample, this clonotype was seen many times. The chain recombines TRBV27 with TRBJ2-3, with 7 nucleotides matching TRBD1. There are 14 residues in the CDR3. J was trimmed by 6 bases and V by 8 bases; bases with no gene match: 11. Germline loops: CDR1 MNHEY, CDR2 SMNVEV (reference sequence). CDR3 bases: TGTGCCAGCGAAGGGACAGAGGTTCGTGATACGCAGTATTTT. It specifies CASEGTEVRDTQYF.

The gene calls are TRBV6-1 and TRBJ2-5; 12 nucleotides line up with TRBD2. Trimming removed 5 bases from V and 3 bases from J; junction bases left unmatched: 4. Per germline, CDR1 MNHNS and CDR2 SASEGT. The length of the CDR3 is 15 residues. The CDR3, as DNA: TGTGCCAGCAGTCGACTAGCGGGGGAAGAAGAGACCCAGTACTTC. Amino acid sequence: CASSRLAGEEETQYF.